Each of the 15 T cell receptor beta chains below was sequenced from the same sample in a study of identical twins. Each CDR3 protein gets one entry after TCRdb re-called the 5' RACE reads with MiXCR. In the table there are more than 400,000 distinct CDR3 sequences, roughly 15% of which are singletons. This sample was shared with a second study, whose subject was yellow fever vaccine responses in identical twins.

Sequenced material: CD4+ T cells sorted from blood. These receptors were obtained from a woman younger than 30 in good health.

CDR3 sequence: CSALGRQARSYNEQFF. CDR3 sequence (DNA): TGCAGTGCCTTGGGCCGGCAGGCTAGGTCCTACAATGAGCAGTTCTTC. The chain employs TRBV20-1 and TRBJ2-1; D is unresolved. This CDR3 is 16 amino acids long. V dropped 6 bases and J dropped 1 base, with 19 bases sitting between them. CDR1 and CDR2 (germline): DFQATT, SNEGSKA (reference sequence).

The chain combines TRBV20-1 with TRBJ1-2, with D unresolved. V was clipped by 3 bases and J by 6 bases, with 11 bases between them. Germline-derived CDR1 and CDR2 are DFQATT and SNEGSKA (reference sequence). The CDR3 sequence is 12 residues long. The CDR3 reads CSASSAAHGYTF. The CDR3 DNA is TGCAGTGCTAGCTCGGCGGCCCATGGCTACACCTTC.

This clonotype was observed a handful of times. The CDR3, as DNA: TGTGCCAGCAGTGAAGAGCTCCAGGAGACCCAGTACTTC. Translating gives CASSEELQETQYF. J is TRBJ2-5 and V is TRBV2; D gene unclear. Deletions cut 1 base from V and 5 bases from J, with 8 bases between. This CDR3 has 13 amino acids. CDR1 and CDR2 from the germline V gene are SNHLY and FYNNEI.

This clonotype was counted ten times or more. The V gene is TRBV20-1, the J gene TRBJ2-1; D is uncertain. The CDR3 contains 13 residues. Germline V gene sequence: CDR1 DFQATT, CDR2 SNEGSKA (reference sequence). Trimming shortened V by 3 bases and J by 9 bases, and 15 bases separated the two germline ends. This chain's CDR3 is CSARSVNGIEQFF. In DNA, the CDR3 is TGCAGTGCTAGGTCAGTGAATGGTATTGAGCAGTTCTTC.

CDR3 coding DNA: TGTGCCAGCAGCGGAAGGACAATCGGAGAGACCCAGTACTTC. Protein: CASSGRTIGETQYF. This chain connects TRBV13 to TRBJ2-5, with D possibly TRBD1 on 5 matching bases. The ends were cut back, 5 bases at V and 4 bases at J, with 14 bases in the middle. The germline CDR1 and CDR2 sequences are PRHDT and FYEKMQ (reference sequence). This CDR3 has 14 residues.

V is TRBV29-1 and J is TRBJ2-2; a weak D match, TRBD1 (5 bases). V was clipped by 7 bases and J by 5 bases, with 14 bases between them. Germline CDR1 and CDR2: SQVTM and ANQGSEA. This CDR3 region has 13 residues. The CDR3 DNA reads TGCAGCGCCCGTCAGGCAGGGACCGGGGAGCTGTTTTTT. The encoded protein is CSARQAGTGELFF.

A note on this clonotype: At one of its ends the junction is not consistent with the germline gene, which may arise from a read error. Written as DNA, the CDR3 is TGCGCCAGCAGCTTGGAAGGACAGGCGTCGTTC. Residues: CASSLEGQASF. The rearrangement uses TRBV5-1 and TRBJ2-7, with 7 nucleotides matching TRBD1. CDR1 is SGHRS, CDR2 YFSETQ, per germline. This CDR3 spans 11 amino acids.

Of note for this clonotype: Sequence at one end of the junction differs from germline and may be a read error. CDR3 sequence (DNA): TGCTGTGCTAGAGATTCGGCTAGCGGGAGTCTGATAGATACGCAGTATTTT. Protein product: CCARDSASGSLIDTQYF. V usage is TRBV20-1 and J usage is TRBJ2-3; TRBD2 matches 10 bases. Germline-derived CDR1 and CDR2 are DFQATT and SNEGSKA (reference sequence). The CDR3 extends over 17 amino acids.

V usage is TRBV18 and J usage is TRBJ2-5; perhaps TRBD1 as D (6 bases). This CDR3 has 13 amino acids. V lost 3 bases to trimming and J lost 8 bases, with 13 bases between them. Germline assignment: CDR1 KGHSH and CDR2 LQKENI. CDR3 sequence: CASSPMAGDTQYF. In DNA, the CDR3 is TGTGCCAGCTCACCTATGGCAGGGGATACCCAGTACTTC.

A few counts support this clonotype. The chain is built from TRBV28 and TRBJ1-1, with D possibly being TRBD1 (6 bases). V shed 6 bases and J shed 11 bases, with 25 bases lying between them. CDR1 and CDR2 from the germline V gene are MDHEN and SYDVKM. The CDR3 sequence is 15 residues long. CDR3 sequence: CASSLSRLQQGWAFF. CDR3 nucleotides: TGTGCCAGCAGCCTAAGCCGCCTTCAACAGGGCTGGGCTTTCTTT.

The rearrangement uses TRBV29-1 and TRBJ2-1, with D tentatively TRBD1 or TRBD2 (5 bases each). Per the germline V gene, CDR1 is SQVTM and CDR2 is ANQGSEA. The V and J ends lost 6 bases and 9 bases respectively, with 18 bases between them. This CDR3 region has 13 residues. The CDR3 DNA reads TGCAGCGTCGGGACGGTAGGGGTTAGTGAGCAGTTCTTC. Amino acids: CSVGTVGVSEQFF.

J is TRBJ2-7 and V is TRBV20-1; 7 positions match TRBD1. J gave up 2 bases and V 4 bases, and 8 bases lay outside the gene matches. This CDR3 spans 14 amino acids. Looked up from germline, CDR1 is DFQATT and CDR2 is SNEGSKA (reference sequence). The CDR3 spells CSAKKQGITYEQYV. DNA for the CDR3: TGCAGTGCTAAAAAACAGGGGATAACCTACGAGCAGTACGTC.

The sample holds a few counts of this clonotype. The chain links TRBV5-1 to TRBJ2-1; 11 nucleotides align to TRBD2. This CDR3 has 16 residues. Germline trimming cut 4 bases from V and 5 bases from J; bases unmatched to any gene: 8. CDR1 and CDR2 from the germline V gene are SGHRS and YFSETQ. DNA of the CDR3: TGCGCCAGCAGCCCACTAGCGGGAGCAGAAAACAATGAGCAGTTCTTC. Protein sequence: CASSPLAGAENNEQFF.

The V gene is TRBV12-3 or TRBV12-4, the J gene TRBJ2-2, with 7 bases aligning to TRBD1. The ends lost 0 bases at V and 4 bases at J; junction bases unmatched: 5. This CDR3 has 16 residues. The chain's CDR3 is CASSLAPGQSTGELFF. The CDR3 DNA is TGTGCCAGCAGTTTAGCCCCGGGACAGTCCACCGGGGAGCTGTTTTTT.

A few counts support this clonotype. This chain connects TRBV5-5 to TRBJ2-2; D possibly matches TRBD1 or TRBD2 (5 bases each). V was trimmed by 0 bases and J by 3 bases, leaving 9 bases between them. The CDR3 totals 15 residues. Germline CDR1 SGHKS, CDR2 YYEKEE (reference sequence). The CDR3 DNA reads TGTGCCAGCAGCTTGGCGGGACCCCACACCGGGGAGCTGTTTTTT. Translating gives CASSLAGPHTGELFF.